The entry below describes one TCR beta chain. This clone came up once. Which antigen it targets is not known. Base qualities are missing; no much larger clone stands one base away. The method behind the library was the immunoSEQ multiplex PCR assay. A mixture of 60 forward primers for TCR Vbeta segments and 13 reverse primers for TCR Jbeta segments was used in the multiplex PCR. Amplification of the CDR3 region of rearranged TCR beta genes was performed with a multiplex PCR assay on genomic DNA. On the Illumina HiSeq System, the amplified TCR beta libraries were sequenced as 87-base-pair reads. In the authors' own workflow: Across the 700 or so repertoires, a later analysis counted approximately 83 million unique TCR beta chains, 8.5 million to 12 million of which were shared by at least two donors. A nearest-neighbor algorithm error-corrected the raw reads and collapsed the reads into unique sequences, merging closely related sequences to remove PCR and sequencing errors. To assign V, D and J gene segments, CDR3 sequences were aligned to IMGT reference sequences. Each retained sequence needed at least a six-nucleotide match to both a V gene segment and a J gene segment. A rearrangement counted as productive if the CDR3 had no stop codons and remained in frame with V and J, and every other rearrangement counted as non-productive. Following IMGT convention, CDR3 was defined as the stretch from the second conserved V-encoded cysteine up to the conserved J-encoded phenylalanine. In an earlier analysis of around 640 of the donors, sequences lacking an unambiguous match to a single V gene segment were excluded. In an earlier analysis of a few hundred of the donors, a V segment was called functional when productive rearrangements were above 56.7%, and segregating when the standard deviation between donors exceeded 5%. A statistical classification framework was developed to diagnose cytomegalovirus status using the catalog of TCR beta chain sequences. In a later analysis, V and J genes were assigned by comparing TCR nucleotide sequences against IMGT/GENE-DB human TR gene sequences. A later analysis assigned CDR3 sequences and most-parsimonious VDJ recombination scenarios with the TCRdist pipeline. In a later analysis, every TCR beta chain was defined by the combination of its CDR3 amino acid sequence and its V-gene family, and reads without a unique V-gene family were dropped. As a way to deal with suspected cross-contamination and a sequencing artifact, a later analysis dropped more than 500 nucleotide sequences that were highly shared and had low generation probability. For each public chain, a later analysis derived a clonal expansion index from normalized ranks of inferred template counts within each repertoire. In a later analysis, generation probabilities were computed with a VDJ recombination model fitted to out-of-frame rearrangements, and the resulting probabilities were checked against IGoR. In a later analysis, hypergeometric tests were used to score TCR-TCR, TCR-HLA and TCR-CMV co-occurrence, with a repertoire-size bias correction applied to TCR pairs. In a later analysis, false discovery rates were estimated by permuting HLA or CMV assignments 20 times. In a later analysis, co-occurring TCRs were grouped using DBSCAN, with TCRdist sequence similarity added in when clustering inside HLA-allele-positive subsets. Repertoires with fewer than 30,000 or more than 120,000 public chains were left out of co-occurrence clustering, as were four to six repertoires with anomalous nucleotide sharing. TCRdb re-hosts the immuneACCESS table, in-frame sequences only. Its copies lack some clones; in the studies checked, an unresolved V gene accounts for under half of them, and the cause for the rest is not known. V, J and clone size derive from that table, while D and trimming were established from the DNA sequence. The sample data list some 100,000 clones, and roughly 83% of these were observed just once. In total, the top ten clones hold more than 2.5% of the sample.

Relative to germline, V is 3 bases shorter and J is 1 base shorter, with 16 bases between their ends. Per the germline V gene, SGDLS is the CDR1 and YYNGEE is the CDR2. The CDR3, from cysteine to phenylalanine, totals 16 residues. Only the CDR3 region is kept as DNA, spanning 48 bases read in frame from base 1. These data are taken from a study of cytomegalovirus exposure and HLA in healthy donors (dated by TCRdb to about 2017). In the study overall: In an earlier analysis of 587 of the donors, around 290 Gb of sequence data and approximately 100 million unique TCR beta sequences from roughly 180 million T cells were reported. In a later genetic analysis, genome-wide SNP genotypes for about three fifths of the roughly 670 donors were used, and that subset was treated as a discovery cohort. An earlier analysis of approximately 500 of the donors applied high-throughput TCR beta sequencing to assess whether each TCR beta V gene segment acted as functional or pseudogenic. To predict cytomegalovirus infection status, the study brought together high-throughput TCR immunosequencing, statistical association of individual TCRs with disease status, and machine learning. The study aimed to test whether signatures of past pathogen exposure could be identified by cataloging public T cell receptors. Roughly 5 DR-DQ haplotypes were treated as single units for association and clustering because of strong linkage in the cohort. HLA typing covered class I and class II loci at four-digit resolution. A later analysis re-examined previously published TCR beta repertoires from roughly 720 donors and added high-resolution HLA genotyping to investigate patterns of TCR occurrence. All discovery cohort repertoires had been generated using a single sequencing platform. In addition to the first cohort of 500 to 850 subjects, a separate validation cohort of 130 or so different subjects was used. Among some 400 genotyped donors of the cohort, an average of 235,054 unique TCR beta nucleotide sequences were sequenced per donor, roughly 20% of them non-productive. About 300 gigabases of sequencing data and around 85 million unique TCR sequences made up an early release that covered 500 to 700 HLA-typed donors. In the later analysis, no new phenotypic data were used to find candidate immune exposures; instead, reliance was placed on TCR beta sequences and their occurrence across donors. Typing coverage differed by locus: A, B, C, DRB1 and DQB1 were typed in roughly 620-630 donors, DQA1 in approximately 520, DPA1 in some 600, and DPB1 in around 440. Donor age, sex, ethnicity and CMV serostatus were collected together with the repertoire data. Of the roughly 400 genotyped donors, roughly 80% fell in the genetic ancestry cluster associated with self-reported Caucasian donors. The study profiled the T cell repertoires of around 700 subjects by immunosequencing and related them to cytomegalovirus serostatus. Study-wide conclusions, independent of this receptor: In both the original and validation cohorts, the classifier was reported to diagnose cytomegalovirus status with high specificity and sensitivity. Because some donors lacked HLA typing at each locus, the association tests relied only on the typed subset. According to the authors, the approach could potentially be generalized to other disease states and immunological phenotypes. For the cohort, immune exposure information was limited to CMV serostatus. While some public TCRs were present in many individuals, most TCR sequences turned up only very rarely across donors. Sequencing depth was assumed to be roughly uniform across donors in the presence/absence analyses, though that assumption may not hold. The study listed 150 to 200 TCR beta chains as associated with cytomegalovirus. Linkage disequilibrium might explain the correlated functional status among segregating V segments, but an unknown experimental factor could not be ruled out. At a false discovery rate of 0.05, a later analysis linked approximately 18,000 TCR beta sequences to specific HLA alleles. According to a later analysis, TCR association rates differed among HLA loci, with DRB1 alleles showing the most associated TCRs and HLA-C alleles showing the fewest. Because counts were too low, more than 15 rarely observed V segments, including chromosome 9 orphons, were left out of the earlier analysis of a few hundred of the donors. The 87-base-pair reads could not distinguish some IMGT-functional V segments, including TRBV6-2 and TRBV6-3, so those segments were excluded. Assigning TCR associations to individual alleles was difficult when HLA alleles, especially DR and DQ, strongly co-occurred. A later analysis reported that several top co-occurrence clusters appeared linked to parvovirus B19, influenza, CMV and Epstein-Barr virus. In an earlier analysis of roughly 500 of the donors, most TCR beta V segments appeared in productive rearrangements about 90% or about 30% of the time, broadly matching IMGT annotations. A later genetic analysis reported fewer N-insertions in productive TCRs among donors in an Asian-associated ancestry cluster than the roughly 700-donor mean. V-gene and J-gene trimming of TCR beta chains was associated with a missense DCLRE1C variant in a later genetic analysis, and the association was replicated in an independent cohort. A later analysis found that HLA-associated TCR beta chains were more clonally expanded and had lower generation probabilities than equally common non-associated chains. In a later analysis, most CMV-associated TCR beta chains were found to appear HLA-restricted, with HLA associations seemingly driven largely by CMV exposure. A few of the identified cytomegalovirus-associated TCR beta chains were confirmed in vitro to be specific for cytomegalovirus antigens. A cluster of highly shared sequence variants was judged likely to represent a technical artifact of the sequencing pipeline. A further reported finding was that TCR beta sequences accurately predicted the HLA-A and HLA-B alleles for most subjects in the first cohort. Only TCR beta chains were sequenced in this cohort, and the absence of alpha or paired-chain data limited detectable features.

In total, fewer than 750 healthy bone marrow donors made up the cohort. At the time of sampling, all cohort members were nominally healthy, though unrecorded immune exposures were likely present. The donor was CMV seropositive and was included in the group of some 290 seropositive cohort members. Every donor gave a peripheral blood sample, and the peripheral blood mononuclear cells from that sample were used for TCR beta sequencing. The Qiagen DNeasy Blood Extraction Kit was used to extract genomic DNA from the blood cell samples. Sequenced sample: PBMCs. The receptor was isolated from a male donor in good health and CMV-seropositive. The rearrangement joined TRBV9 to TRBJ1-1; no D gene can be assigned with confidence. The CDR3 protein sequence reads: CASSDVTRIWNTEAFF. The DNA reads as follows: TGTGCCAGCAGCGACGTGACGAGGATATGGAACACTGAAGCTTTCTTT.